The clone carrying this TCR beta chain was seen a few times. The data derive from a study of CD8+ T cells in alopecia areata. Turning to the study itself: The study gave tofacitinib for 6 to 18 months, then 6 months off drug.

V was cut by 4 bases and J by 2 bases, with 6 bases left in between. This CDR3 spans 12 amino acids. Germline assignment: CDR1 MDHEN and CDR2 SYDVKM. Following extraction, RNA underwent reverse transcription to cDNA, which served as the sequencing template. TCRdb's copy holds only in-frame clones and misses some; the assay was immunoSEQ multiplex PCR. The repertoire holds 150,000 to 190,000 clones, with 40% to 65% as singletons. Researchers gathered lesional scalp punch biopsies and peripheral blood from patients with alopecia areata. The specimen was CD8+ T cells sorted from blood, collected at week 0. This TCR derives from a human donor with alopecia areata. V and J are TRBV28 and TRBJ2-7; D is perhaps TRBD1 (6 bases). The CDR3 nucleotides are TGTGCCAGCAGTTGGACAGCCTACGAGCAGTACTTC. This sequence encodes CASSWTAYEQYF.